The source of this T cell receptor beta chain is a study of shared clonotypes between healthy human individuals. A word on this clone: Its specificity is not known.

Assay execution proceeded at the deep level. The protocol was immunoSEQ multiplex PCR, while the TCRdb copy is restricted to in-frame clones and leaves out a portion. The table shows 1.5 million to 2.5 million clones, with approximately 95% occurring only once. CD8 cells regarded as naive lacked CD45RO, were positively chosen for CCR7, and omitted terminally differentiated effector memory CD45RA+ cells. This CDR3 region has 17 residues. CDR1 and CDR2 (germline): LGHNT, FRNRAP. With V trimmed by 0 bases and J by 2 bases, 8 bases remained unmatched. Findings of the study overall: Memory subsets generally showed lower estimated richness than naive subsets. The diversity represented, both genetic and in exposure history, was limited by few donors.

The sequencing sample was made of naive CD8+ T cells sorted from blood. The sequence was collected from a man aged 18 to 29 in good health. This chain joins TRBV12-5 and TRBJ2-5; 8 positions agree with TRBD2. CDR3 in DNA: TGTGCTAGTGGTTTGGTACCAGCGGGAGCGGGACAAGAGACCCAGTACTTC. This codes for CASGLVPAGAGQETQYF.